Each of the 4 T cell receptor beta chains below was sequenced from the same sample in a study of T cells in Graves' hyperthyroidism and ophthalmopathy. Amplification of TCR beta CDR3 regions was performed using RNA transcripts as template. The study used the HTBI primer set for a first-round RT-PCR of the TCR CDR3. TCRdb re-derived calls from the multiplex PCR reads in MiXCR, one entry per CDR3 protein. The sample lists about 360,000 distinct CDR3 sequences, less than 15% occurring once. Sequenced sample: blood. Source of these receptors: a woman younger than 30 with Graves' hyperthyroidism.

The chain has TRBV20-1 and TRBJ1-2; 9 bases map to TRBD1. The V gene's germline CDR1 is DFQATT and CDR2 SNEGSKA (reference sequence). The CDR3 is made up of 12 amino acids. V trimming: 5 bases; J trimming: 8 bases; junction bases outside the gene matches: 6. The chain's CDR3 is CSARRQGGGYTF. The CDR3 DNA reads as TGCAGTGCTCGTAGACAGGGGGGCGGCTACACCTTC.

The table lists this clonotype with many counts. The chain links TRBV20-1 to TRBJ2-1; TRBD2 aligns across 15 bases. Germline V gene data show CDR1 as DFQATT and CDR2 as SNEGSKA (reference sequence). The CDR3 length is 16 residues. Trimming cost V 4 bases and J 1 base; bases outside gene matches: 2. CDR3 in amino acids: CSAMGLAGGSYNEQFF. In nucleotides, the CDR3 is TGCAGTGCTATGGGACTAGCGGGAGGTTCCTACAATGAGCAGTTCTTC.

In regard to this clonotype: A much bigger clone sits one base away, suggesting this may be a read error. The CDR3 loop is CSVKQGGDTEAFF. The CDR3 DNA follows: TGCAGCGTTAAACAGGGTGGGGACACTGAAGCTTTCTTT. The chain couples TRBV29-1 to TRBJ1-1; D possibly corresponds to TRBD1 (6 bases). The V gene's germline CDR1 is SQVTM and CDR2 ANQGSEA. The CDR3 is made up of 13 amino acids. With 5 bases removed from V and 3 bases from J, the gap between germline ends came to 13 bases.

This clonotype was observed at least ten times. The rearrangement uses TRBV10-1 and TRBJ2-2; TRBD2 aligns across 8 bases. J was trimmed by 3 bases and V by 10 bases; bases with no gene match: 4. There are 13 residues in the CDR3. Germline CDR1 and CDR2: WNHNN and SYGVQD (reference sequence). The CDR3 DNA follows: TGCGCCACAAGGCGGGGGGACACCGGGGAGCTGTTTTTT. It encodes CATRRGDTGELFF.